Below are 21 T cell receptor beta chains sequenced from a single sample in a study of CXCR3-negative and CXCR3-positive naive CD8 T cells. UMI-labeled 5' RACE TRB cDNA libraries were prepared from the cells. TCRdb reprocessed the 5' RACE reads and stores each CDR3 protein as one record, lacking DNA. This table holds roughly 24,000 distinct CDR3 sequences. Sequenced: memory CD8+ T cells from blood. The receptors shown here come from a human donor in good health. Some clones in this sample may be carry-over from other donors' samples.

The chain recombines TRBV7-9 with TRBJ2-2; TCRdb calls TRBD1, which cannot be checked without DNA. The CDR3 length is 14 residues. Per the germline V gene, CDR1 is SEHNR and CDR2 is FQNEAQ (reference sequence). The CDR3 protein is CASSSPLGAGELFF.

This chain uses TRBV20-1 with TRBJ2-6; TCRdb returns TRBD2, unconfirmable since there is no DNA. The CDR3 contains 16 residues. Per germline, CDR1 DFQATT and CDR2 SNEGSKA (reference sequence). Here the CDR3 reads CSASTSGISGANVLTF.

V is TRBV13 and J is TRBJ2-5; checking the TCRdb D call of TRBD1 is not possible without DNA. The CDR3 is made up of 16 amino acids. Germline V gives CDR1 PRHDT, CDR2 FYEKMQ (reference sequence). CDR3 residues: CASRRPGERGQETQYF.

CDR3 protein: CASSPFSGTGQGDEQYF. The gene calls are TRBV7-7 and TRBJ2-7; TCRdb reports TRBD1, a call that lacks DNA to check it against. From germline, CDR1 is SSHAT and CDR2 FNYEAQ (reference sequence). The CDR3 is made up of 17 amino acids. Full variable domain (outside the CDR3, taken from reference TRBV7-7 and TRBJ2-7): GAGVSQSPRYKVTKRGQDVTLRCDPISSHATLYWYQQALGQGPEFLTYFNYEAQPDKSGLPSDRFSAERPEGSISTLTIQRTEQRDSAMYRCASSPFSGTGQGDEQYFGPGTRLTVT.

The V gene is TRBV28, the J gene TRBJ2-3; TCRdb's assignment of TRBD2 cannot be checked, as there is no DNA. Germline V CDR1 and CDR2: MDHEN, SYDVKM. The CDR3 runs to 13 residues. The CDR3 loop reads CASSLGGVDTQYF.

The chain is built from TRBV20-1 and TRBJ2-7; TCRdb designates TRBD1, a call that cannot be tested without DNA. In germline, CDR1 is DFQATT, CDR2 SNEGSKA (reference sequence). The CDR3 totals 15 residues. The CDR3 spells CSAREYRGLGYEQYF.

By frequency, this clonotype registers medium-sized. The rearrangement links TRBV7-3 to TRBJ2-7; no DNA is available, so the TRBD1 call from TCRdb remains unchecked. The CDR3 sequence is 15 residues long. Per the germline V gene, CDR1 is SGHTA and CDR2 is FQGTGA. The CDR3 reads CASSLDEGAAYEQYF.

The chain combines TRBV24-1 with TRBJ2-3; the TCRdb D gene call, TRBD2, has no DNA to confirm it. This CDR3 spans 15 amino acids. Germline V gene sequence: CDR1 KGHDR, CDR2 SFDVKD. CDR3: CATSGGDLLEDTQYF.

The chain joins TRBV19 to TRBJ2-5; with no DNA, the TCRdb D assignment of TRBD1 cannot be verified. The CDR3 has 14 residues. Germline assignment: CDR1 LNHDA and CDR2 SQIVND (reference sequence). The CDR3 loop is CASSAWTDQETQYF.

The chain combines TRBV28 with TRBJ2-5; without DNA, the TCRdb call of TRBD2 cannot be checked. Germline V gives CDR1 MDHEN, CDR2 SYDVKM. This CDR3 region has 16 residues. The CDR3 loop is CASSSSLAGVLETQYF. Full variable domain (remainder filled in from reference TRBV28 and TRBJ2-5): DVKVTQSSRYLVKRTGEKVFLECVQDMDHENMFWYRQDPGLGLRLIYFSYDVKMKEKGDIPEGYSVSREKKERFSLILESASTNQTSMYLCASSSSLAGVLETQYFGPGTRLLVL.

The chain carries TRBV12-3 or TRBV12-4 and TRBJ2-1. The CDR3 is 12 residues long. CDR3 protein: CASRMLGNEQFF.

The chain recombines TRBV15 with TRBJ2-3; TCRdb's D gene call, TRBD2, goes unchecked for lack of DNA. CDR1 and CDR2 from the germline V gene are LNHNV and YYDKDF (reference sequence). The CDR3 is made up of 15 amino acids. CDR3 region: CATSRTSGGADMQYF.

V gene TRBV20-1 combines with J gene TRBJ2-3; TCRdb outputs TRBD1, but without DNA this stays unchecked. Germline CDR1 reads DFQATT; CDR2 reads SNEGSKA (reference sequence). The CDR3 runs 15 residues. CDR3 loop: CSATEGTFDTDTQYF.

The CDR3: CASSLGQVEAYEQYF. The rearrangement joins TRBV7-9 to TRBJ2-7; without DNA, the TCRdb call of TRBD1 cannot be checked. Germline V gives CDR1 SEHNR, CDR2 FQNEAQ (reference sequence). The CDR3 sequence is 15 residues long.

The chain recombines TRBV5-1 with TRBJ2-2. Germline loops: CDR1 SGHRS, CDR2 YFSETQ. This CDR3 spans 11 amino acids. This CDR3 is CASSSGGELFF.

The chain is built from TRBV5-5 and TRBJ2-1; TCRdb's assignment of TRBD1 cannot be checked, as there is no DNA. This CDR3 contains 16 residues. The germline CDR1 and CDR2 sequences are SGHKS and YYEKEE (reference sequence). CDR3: CASSLEDTRVWNEQFF.

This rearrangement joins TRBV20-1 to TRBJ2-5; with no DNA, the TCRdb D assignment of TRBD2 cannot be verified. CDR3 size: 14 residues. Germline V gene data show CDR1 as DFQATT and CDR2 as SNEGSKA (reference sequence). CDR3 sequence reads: CSARPPKEQETQYF.

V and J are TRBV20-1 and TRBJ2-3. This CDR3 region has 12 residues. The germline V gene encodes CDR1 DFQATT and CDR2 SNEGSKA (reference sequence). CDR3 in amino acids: CSARTTSQAQYF.

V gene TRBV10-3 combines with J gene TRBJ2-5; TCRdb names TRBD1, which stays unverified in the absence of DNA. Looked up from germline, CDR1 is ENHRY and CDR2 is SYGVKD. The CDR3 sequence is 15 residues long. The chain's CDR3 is CAISESGQGRETQYF.

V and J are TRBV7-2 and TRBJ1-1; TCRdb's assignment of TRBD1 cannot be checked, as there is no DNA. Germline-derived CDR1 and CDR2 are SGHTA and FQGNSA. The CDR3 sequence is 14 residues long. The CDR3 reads CASSQTGSHTEAFF.

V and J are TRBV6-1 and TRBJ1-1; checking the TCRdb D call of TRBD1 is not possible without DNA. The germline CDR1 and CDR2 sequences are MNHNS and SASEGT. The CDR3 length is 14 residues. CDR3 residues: CASGYGQGGTEAFF.